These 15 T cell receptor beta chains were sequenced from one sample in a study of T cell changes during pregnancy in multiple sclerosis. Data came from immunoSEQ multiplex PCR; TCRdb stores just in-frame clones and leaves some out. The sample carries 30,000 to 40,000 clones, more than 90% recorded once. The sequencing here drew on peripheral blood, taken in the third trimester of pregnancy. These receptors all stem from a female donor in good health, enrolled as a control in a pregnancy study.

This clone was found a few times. For the CDR3, the DNA is TGTGCCAGCAGCTCCCGCCGGGGGGGGAGGAATGAGCAGTTCTTC. This codes for CASSSRRGGRNEQFF. This chain connects TRBV7-8 to TRBJ2-1; 8 bases align to TRBD2. The CDR3 covers 15 residues. Germline CDR1 SGHVS, CDR2 FQNEAQ. After removal of 4 bases from V and 7 bases from J, the junction contained 9 bases not matched to a gene.

The CDR3 DNA sequence: TGCAGCGTTGAAGAGGTAGGGGAGGGGGAGACCAACACTGAAGCTTTCTTT. Amino acids: CSVEEVGEGETNTEAFF. This chain joins TRBV29-1 and TRBJ1-1, with D perhaps TRBD1 (6 bases). Germline CDR1 SQVTM, CDR2 ANQGSEA. V was cut by 0 bases and J by 2 bases, with 19 bases left in between. The CDR3 is 17 amino acids. The full variable domain, completed using reference TRBV29-1 and TRBJ1-1, is SAVISQKPSRDICQRGTSLTIQCQVDSQVTMMFWYRQQPGQSLTLIATANQGSEATYESGFVIDKFPISRPNLTFSTLTVSNMSPEDSSIYLCSVEEVGEGETNTEAFFGQGTRLTVV.

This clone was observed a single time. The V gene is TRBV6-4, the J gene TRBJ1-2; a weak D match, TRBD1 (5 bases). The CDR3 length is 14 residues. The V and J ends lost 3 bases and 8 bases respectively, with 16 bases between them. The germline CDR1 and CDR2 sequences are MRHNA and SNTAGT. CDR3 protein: CASSEEGLSGGYTF. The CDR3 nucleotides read TGTGCCAGCAGTGAAGAGGGACTTTCGGGAGGCTACACCTTC.

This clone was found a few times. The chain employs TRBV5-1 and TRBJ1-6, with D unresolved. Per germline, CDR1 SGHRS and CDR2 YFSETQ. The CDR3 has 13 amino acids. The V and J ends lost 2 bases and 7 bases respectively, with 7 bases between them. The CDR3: CASSFRGNSPLHF. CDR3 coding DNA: TGCGCCAGCAGCTTTAGAGGGAATTCACCCCTCCACTTT.

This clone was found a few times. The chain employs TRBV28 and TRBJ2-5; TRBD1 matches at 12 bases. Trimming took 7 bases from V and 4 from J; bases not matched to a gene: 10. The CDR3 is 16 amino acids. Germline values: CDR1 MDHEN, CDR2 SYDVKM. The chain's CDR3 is CASTIGGQGAGETQYF. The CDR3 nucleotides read TGTGCCAGCACCATTGGGGGACAGGGGGCCGGAGAGACCCAGTACTTC.

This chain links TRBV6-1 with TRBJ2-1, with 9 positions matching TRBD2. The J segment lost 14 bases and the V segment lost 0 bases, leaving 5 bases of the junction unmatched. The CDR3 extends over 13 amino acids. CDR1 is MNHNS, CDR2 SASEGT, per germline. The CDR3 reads CASSEARGGSEFF. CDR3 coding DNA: TGTGCCAGCAGTGAAGCGCGGGGGGGGTCGGAGTTCTTC.

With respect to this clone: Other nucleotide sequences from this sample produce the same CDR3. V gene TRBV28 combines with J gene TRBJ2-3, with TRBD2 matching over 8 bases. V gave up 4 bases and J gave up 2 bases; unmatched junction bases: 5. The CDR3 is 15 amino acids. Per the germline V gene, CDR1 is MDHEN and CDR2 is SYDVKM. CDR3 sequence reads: CASSSTGGPTDTQYF. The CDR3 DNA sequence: TGTGCCAGCAGTTCCACGGGAGGGCCCACAGATACGCAGTATTTT.

CDR3 residues: CASSVVTSGRVWNEQFF. The CDR3, as DNA: TGTGCCAGCAGCGTAGTAACTAGCGGGAGGGTTTGGAATGAGCAGTTCTTC. The V gene is TRBV9, the J gene TRBJ2-1; 13 nucleotides align to TRBD2. The CDR3 has 17 amino acids. V dropped 0 bases and J dropped 7; count of bases not matched to a gene: 7. Looked up from germline, CDR1 is SGDLS and CDR2 is YYNGEE.

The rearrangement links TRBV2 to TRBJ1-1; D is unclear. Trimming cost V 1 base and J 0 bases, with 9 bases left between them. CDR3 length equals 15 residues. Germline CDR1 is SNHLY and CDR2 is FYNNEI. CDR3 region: CASSEVIVLNTEAFF. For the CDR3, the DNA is TGTGCCAGCAGTGAAGTTATCGTCCTGAACACTGAAGCTTTCTTT.

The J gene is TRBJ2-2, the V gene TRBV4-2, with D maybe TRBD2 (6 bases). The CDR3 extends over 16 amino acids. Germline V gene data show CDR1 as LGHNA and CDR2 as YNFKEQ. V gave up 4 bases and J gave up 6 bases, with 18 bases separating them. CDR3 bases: TGTGCCAGCAGCCCGCGTTCGGGGGAACTTTCCGGGGAGCTGTTTTTT. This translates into CASSPRSGELSGELFF.

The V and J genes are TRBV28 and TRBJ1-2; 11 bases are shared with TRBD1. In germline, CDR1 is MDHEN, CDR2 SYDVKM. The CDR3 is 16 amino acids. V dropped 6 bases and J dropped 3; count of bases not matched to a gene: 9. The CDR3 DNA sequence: TGTGCCAGCAGAAAGTTCGGACAGGGGGCCGACTATGGCTACACCTTC. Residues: CASRKFGQGADYGYTF.

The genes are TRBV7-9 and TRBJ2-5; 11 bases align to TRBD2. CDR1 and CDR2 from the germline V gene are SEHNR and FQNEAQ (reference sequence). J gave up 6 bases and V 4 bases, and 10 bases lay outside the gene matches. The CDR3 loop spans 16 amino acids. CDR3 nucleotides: TGTGCCAGCAGCTCCCTTAGCGGGGGGGACTTGAAGACCCAGTACTTC. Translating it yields CASSSLSGGDLKTQYF.

The CDR3 coding sequence is TGTGCCAGCAGCCCTTCGACAGGGTGGATCACTGAAGCTTTCTTT. Translated, it gives CASSPSTGWITEAFF. The chain is built from TRBV7-3 and TRBJ1-1; 7 bases are a match to TRBD1. Germline assignment: CDR1 SGHTA and CDR2 FQGTGA. V shed 5 bases, J shed 4 bases, and the junction held 10 bases outside the gene matches. This CDR3 is built from 15 residues.

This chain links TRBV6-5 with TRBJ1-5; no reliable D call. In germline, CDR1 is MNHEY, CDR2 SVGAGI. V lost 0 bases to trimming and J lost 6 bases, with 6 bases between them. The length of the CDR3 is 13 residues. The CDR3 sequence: CASSYSMSQPQHF. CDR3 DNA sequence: TGTGCCAGCAGTTACTCGATGAGTCAGCCCCAGCATTTT.

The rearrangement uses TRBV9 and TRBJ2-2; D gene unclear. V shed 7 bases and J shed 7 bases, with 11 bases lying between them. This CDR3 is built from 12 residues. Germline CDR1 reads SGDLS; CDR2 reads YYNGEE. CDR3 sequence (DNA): TGTGCCAGCGGCGATAGAGGCGGGGAGCTGTTTTTT. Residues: CASGDRGGELFF.